This T cell receptor beta chain emerged from a study of cytomegalovirus exposure and HLA in healthy donors. Study at large: Early released data had about 85 million unique TCRs, all coming from HLA-typed donors.

Primers included in the PCR were 60 Vbeta and 13 Jbeta primers. In the original workflow: Among the unique TCR beta chains that a later analysis counted, 70 million to 85 million in all, about 11 million were shared. Sequencing was performed with immunoSEQ multiplex PCR; in TCRdb, only in-frame clones are kept and a portion is missing. V, J and clone size reflect that table, while D and trimming were determined from the DNA. The sample has 170,000 or so clones; about 80% are singletons. In regard to this clone: Its antigen remains unidentified.

V lost 10 bases, J lost 5 bases, and 17 bases lay in between. Germline CDR1 and CDR2: MNHNY and SVGAGI (reference sequence). CDR3 length equals 14 residues. Study-level findings and limits: A missense variant in DCLRE1C was later tied to TCR beta V- and J-gene trimming. In a later analysis, at a false discovery rate of 0.05, 15,000 to 20,000 TCR beta sequences matched HLA alleles.

The chain is built from TRBV6-6 and TRBJ1-4; D is perhaps TRBD1 (6 bases). Sample: PBMCs. This sequence was found in a woman in her thirties in good health and CMV-seropositive. The CDR3 is CATKSRDKNEKLFF. The CDR3, as DNA: TGTGCCACCAAAAGCCGGGACAAGAATGAAAAACTGTTTTTT.